The 25 T cell receptor beta chains below were found in one sample sequenced in a study of T-cell memory formation after mild COVID-19. TCRdb redid the calling of the 5' RACE reads with MiXCR, one entry per CDR3 protein. The data contain fewer than 550,000 distinct CDR3 sequences, around 20% of them seen just once; the ten biggest clones take up more than 8%. Specimen: PBMCs or a T cell subset sorted from them (not recorded which). The receptor source for this set is an adult woman who had mild COVID-19 (a few samples of this study predate the infection). Cell type and time point are not known.

V is TRBV24-1 and J is TRBJ1-2; 10 nucleotides line up with TRBD1. Germline-derived CDR1 and CDR2 are KGHDR and SFDVKD. This CDR3 contains 14 residues. Trimming at V came to 8 bases and at J to 3 bases, leaving 5 bases not matched to a gene. DNA of the CDR3: TGTGCCACCAAGGGGACAGGGGAGGACTATGGCTACACCTTC. It specifies CATKGTGEDYGYTF.

This clonotype was found a few times. CDR3 coding DNA: TGTGCCAGCAGCTCGAGTTCAGCGGGAGGTCTCCACAATGAGCAGTTCTTC. It translates to CASSSSSAGGLHNEQFF. This chain joins TRBV9 and TRBJ2-1, with 9 bases matching TRBD2. Germline-derived CDR1 and CDR2 are SGDLS and YYNGEE. There are 17 residues in the CDR3. J lost 5 bases, V lost 4 bases, and 13 bases had no gene match.

This clonotype was detected only a few times. The chain joins TRBV6-5 to TRBJ2-1, with D perhaps matching TRBD2 (6 bases). The ends were cut back, 5 bases at V and 6 bases at J, with 26 bases in the middle. CDR3 size: 18 residues. The germline V gene encodes CDR1 MNHEY and CDR2 SVGAGI. CDR3 nucleotides: TGTGCCAGCAGTCCCGACTTTGCGGGACCCCCGCCACCCAATGAGCAGTTCTTC. Amino acids: CASSPDFAGPPPPNEQFF.

This chain uses TRBV18 with TRBJ2-3; D is possibly TRBD2 (6 bases). The CDR3 has 15 residues. The V end lost 5 bases, the J end lost 2 bases, and 14 bases lay between the germline ends. CDR1 and CDR2 (germline): KGHSH, LQKENI. This CDR3 reads CASSGSGRYTDTQYF. CDR3 sequence (DNA): TGTGCCAGCTCAGGCTCCGGGAGATACACAGATACGCAGTATTTT.

This clonotype was counted between two and nine times. V gene TRBV5-1 combines with J gene TRBJ2-3; 7 bases are a match to TRBD2. The CDR3 contains 15 residues. V lost 4 bases and J lost 4; bases outside the gene matches: 9. Germline V CDR1 and CDR2: SGHRS, YFSETQ. The CDR3 region has the DNA TGCGCCAGCAGCCCGGGAGGAGGGCAACCAGATACGCAGTATTTT. Translation: CASSPGGGQPDTQYF.

The V and J genes are TRBV6-5 and TRBJ2-1; TRBD2 aligns across 7 bases. V trimming: 7 bases; J trimming: 2 bases; junction bases outside the gene matches: 2. This CDR3 has 13 amino acids. Germline CDR1 is MNHEY and CDR2 is SVGAGI. The CDR3 here is CASNAGAYNEQFF. CDR3 bases: TGTGCCAGCAACGCGGGAGCCTACAATGAGCAGTTCTTC.

The V gene is TRBV5-1, the J gene TRBJ1-1, with 7 bases aligning to TRBD1. The CDR3 runs to 17 residues. The V gene end was trimmed by 4 bases and the J gene end by 4 bases; junction bases not matched to a gene: 16. Per germline, CDR1 SGHRS and CDR2 YFSETQ. For the CDR3, the DNA is TGCGCCAGCAGCAAACTGACAGGGCGTGCGGTCGGCACTGAAGCTTTCTTT. It encodes CASSKLTGRAVGTEAFF.

J is TRBJ2-2 and V is TRBV4-1; 7 bases are shared with TRBD1. The CDR3 sequence is 18 residues long. The J segment lost 2 bases and the V segment lost 2 bases, leaving 11 bases of the junction unmatched. Germline V CDR1 and CDR2: MGHRA, YSYEKL. CDR3 region: CASSQFGGTGANTGELFF. The CDR3 DNA reads as TGCGCCAGCAGCCAATTCGGTGGTACAGGGGCTAACACCGGGGAGCTGTTTTTT.

This clonotype was detected only a few times. J is TRBJ2-3 and V is TRBV6-4; D is unclear. The germline V gene has CDR1 MRHNA and CDR2 SNTAGT. The CDR3 loop spans 13 amino acids. V lost 6 bases and J lost 9, with 16 bases in between. The CDR3 bases are TGTGCCAGCAGCCAACGAATGGCGTCGACGCAGTATTTT. Protein sequence: CASSQRMASTQYF.

The V and J genes are TRBV7-3 and TRBJ2-1, with D perhaps TRBD2 (6 bases). This CDR3 has 15 amino acids. V was clipped by 1 base and J by 3 bases, with 10 bases between them. Germline CDR1 is SGHTA and CDR2 is FQGTGA. The CDR3 reads CASSLSGASYNEQFF. The CDR3 bases are TGTGCCAGCAGCTTAAGCGGGGCGAGCTACAATGAGCAGTTCTTC.

This clonotype was counted a few times. This chain uses TRBV5-1 with TRBJ2-7, with TRBD1 as a possible D gene (5 bases). Germline lookup yields CDR1 SGHRS and CDR2 YFSETQ. This CDR3 spans 11 amino acids. V lost 2 bases and J 6 bases, leaving 6 bases between the germline ends. CDR3 protein: CASSFRAEQYF. The DNA of the CDR3 is TGCGCCAGCAGCTTCAGGGCCGAGCAGTACTTC. Supplemented by reference TRBV5-1 and TRBJ2-7, the full variable domain reads KAGVTQTPRYLIKTRGQQVTLSCSPISGHRSVSWYQQTPGQGLQFLFEYFSETQRNKGNFPGRFSGRQFSNSRSEMNVSTLELGDSALYLCASSFRAEQYFGPGTRLTVT.

In this sample, this clonotype turned up many times. V usage is TRBV11-2 and J usage is TRBJ2-3; 7 positions match TRBD2. The CDR3 consists of 14 residues. Germline CDR1 and CDR2: SGHAT and FQNNGV. V was pared by 1 base and J by 6 bases, with 4 bases of the junction left unmatched. In DNA form, the CDR3 reads TGTGCCAGCAGCTTAGGCGGGAGTTCTGATACGCAGTATTTT. It yields the protein CASSLGGSSDTQYF.

V and J are TRBV18 and TRBJ1-2, with D uncertain. Germline CDR1 and CDR2: KGHSH and LQKENI. This CDR3 spans 13 amino acids. V dropped 2 bases and J dropped 4 bases, with 8 bases sitting between them. The CDR3 loop reads CASSPEAGYGYTF. The CDR3 nucleotides read TGTGCCAGCTCACCAGAGGCGGGCTATGGCTACACCTTC.

The sample holds one count of this clonotype. This rearrangement joins TRBV15 to TRBJ1-5; D unresolved. CDR1 is LNHNV and CDR2 is YYDKDF in the germline V gene (reference sequence). V gave up 5 bases and J gave up 3 bases, with 8 bases separating them. The CDR3 has 13 amino acids. Here the CDR3 reads CATSVDHNQPQHF. Written as DNA, the CDR3 is TGTGCCACCAGCGTGGATCACAATCAGCCCCAGCATTTT.

A few counts support this clonotype. This chain links TRBV6-7 with TRBJ2-2, with TRBD2 matching 8 bases. TRBV6-7 is an ORF; its function is uncertain. The CDR3 runs 17 residues. Trimming cost V 2 bases and J 7 bases; bases outside gene matches: 12. This CDR3 reads CASSYPNSGGMFGELFF. CDR3 coding DNA: TGTGCCAGCAGTTACCCAAACAGCGGGGGTATGTTCGGGGAGCTGTTTTTT.

This clonotype turned up a few times. The chain employs TRBV20-1 and TRBJ2-7; TRBD1 matches at 7 bases. Germline CDR1 reads DFQATT; CDR2 reads SNEGSKA (reference sequence). V shed 5 bases, J shed 0 bases, and the junction held 7 bases outside the gene matches. This CDR3 has 14 amino acids. The CDR3, as DNA: TGCAGTGCTGAAAACAGGGACAGCTCCTACGAGCAGTACTTC. Protein: CSAENRDSSYEQYF.

This chain connects TRBV6-5 to TRBJ1-1; perhaps TRBD1 as D (6 bases). The germline CDR1 and CDR2 sequences are MNHEY and SVGAGI. Trimming removed 8 bases at V and 0 bases at J, with 19 bases between. The CDR3 covers 16 residues. The CDR3 DNA reads TGTGCCAGCCTTCGAGGGACACTTCATATGAACACTGAAGCTTTCTTT. Protein: CASLRGTLHMNTEAFF.

J is TRBJ2-1 and V is TRBV6-5; 9 nucleotides align to TRBD2. The CDR3 loop spans 16 amino acids. CDR1 and CDR2 (germline): MNHEY, SVGAGI. V trimming: 2 bases; J trimming: 8 bases; junction bases outside the gene matches: 10. The CDR3 is CASSYKLRASGDEQFF. CDR3 DNA sequence: TGTGCCAGCAGTTACAAACTAAGGGCTAGCGGGGATGAGCAGTTCTTC.

This sequence joins TRBV27 and TRBJ2-4; maybe TRBD2 (5 bases). Germline CDR1 is MNHEY and CDR2 is SMNVEV (reference sequence). V dropped 3 bases and J dropped 2 bases, with 8 bases sitting between them. The CDR3 has 14 residues. The CDR3 DNA is TGTGCCAGCAGTTTCGACTATCCCAAAAACATTCAGTACTTC. It is translated as CASSFDYPKNIQYF.

The genes are TRBV12-3 or TRBV12-4 and TRBJ1-3; tentatively, D is TRBD1 (5 bases). The CDR3 has 13 residues. Trimming pared 6 bases from V and 7 bases from J, leaving 13 bases between. The CDR3 loop is CASSPGQKNTIYF. CDR3 DNA sequence: TGTGCCAGCAGCCCAGGGCAGAAGAACACCATATATTTT.

This clonotype occurred a few times. The chain has TRBV18 and TRBJ2-3; 7 nucleotides agree with TRBD2. This CDR3 has 22 residues. Losses at the gene ends were 3 bases for V and 2 bases for J; bases not matched to a gene: 26. Germline CDR1 reads KGHSH; CDR2 reads LQKENI. CDR3 protein: CASSPLRGVTRDYLHDTDTQYF. The CDR3, as DNA: TGTGCCAGCTCACCTTTACGCGGGGTAACCCGGGACTACCTTCATGACACAGATACGCAGTATTTT.

This clonotype has only a few counts. CDR3 DNA: TGCAGTGCTAGAGACTCGGACAGGCTTATTGGTGAAGCTTTCTTT. Translated, it gives CSARDSDRLIGEAFF. The chain has TRBV20-1 and TRBJ1-1; 7 nucleotides align to TRBD1. Germline CDR1 and CDR2: DFQATT and SNEGSKA (reference sequence). Trimming removed 0 bases from V and 7 bases from J; junction bases left unmatched: 11. This CDR3 has 15 residues.

In its sample, this clonotype was seen many times. The V gene is TRBV6-2 or TRBV6-3, the J gene TRBJ2-5; possible D gene TRBD2, 5 bases. The CDR3 runs 14 residues. V was shortened by 6 bases and J by 6 bases, with 17 bases between the two germline ends. The germline gives CDR1 MNHEY, CDR2 SVGEGT. The CDR3 loop reads CASSPNLLGQTQYF. The CDR3 region has the DNA TGTGCCAGCAGCCCGAACCTACTAGGACAGACCCAGTACTTC.

This clonotype came up a few times. This chain uses TRBV29-1 with TRBJ2-1; D is possibly TRBD2 (6 bases). Trimming pared 6 bases from V and 5 bases from J, leaving 8 bases between. CDR3 length: 11 residues. The germline CDR1 and CDR2 sequences are SQVTM and ANQGSEA. The CDR3 DNA is TGCAGCGTGCGGGAAAACAATGAGCAGTTCTTC. This sequence encodes CSVRENNEQFF.

This clonotype appeared a few times. The V call is TRBV4-2, the J call TRBJ2-1; D is tentatively TRBD1 or TRBD2 (5 bases each). This CDR3 contains 12 residues. V dropped 2 bases and J dropped 9 bases, with 8 bases sitting between them. Per germline, CDR1 LGHNA and CDR2 YNFKEQ. The CDR3 loop reads CASSQWGTEQFF. As DNA, the CDR3 is TGTGCCAGCAGCCAATGGGGGACTGAGCAGTTCTTC.